A selection of T cell receptor beta chains follows, all from one sample in a study of blood T cell repertoires in COVID-19. Using immunoSEQ multiplex PCR, the repertoire was profiled, and TCRdb retains in-frame clones only, with some absent. In the table there are about 270,000 clones, around 86% of which are singletons. The specimen sequenced was peripheral blood. Source of these receptors: a man aged 35 to 55 with active or convalescent COVID-19. CDR3s include the opening cysteine and the closing phenylalanine or tryptophan. A D gene is named only where the DNA matches it firmly. The size field is filled for only some rows; it gives once, few, many or a size class.

clone_size d_call j_call v_call cdr3_aa cdr3_nt
. TRBD1 TRBJ1-4 TRBV7-6 CASSRDSADEKLFF TGTGCCAGCAGCCGGGACAGCGCCGATGAAAAACTGTTTTTT
few TRBD1 TRBJ2-1 TRBV3-1/TRBV3-2 CASSLRTGGYNEQFF TGTGCCAGCAGCCTCCGGACAGGGGGATACAATGAGCAGTTCTTC
. TRBD1 TRBJ2-3 TRBV5-6 CASSYDRVADTQYF TGTGCCAGCAGCTATGACAGGGTTGCAGATACGCAGTATTTT
. . TRBJ2-3 TRBV7-9 CASRGALVGDTQYF TGTGCCAGCAGAGGGGCCTTGGTAGGGGATACGCAGTATTTT
. . TRBJ1-1 TRBV6-6 CASSTLGENTEAFF TGTGCCAGCAGTACGTTGGGAGAGAACACTGAAGCTTTCTTT
. TRBD1 TRBJ1-1 TRBV5-6 CASTWGTGVTEAFF TGTGCCAGCACCTGGGGGACAGGGGTTACTGAAGCTTTCTTT
. TRBD2 TRBJ2-4 TRBV13 CASSLVRGGLAKNIQYF TGTGCCAGCAGCTTAGTACGGGGGGGACTAGCCAAAAACATTCAGTACTTC
once . TRBJ2-3 TRBV5-1 CASSLEGIVSGTQYF TGCGCCAGCAGCTTGGAGGGGATCGTTTCGGGTACGCAGTATTTT
. TRBD2 TRBJ2-1 TRBV2 CASRRTSGRRSYNEQFF TGTGCCAGCAGGAGGACTAGCGGGAGGCGCTCCTACAATGAGCAGTTCTTC
few . TRBJ1-2 TRBV6-5 CASRDSPFDGYTF TGTGCCAGCAGGGACAGTCCTTTTGATGGCTACACCTTC
. . TRBJ1-2 TRBV3-1/TRBV3-2 CASSHTGSLNYGYTF TGTGCCAGCAGCCACACAGGGTCCCTAAACTATGGCTACACCTTC
. . TRBJ1-1 TRBV19 CASGRQSNTEAFF TGTGCCAGTGGTCGACAGTCGAACACTGAAGCTTTCTTT
. . TRBJ1-4 TRBV30 CAWRWGGEKLFF TGTGCCTGGAGGTGGGGGGGAGAAAAACTGTTTTTT
. TRBD2 TRBJ2-1 TRBV15 CATSRVGTRNEQFF TGTGCCACCAGCAGAGTAGGGACTAGGAATGAGCAGTTCTTC
. . TRBJ1-2 TRBV27 CASSLSGGALRKGYTF TGTGCCAGCAGTTTATCAGGGGGGGCGCTTCGTAAGGGCTACACCTTC
. TRBD1 TRBJ2-3 TRBV6-5 CASRNPGQGSSTQYF TGTGCCAGCAGGAACCCGGGACAGGGTTCAAGTACGCAGTATTTT
. TRBD1 TRBJ1-3 TRBV7-6 CASSLSASTGAGNTIYF TGTGCCAGCAGCTTATCCGCTTCCACAGGGGCTGGAAACACCATATATTTT
. . TRBJ1-1 TRBV28 CASSLWSEAFF TGTGCCAGCAGTTTATGGTCGGAAGCTTTCTTT
. TRBD2 TRBJ2-1 TRBV5-1 CASSSGTSADNEQFF TGCGCCAGCAGCTCCGGGACTAGCGCAGACAATGAGCAGTTCTTC
. TRBD1 TRBJ1-6 TRBV18 CASSPDRGRMSTYNSPLHF TGTGCCAGCTCACCCGACAGGGGGAGGATGAGCACCTATAATTCACCCCTCCACTTT
few . TRBJ1-2 TRBV19 CASRESWGHLNYGYTF TGTGCCAGTAGGGAGTCCTGGGGCCATCTCAACTATGGCTACACCTTC
. TRBD1 TRBJ1-1 TRBV5-1 CASSLSLQGLNTEAFF TGCGCCAGCAGCTTGTCCTTACAGGGGCTGAACACTGAAGCTTTCTTT
. . TRBJ2-6 TRBV10-2 CASSDQAISGANVLTF TGCGCCAGCAGTGACCAGGCGATCTCTGGGGCCAACGTCCTGACTTTC
once TRBD2 TRBJ2-3 TRBV5-1 CASRVGGVEDTQYF TGCGCCAGCAGGGTGGGAGGGGTAGAAGATACGCAGTATTTT
. . TRBJ1-1 TRBV20-1 CSASRGTEAFF TGCAGTGCTTCCCGGGGCACTGAAGCTTTCTTT
. . TRBJ1-6 TRBV10-1 CASRHGPKGSYNSPLHF TGCGCCAGCAGACATGGGCCTAAAGGCTCCTATAATTCACCCCTCCACTTT
. . TRBJ1-2 TRBV2 CASRFSRYGYTF TGTGCCAGCCGGTTTTCCCGGTATGGCTACACCTTC
. . TRBJ2-3 TRBV19 CASSESGYTQYF TGTGCCAGTAGTGAAAGCGGGTATACGCAGTATTTT
few . TRBJ2-2 TRBV7-6 CASSLARQITGELFF TGTGCCAGCAGCTTAGCAAGACAGATAACCGGGGAGCTGTTTTTT
. . TRBJ2-1 TRBV6-5 CASSPPGGRWNEQFF TGTGCCAGCAGTCCCCCGGGCGGGCGGTGGAATGAGCAGTTCTTC
. . TRBJ1-1 TRBV10-1 CASSESRQNTEAFF TGCGCCAGCAGTGAGTCGAGACAGAACACTGAAGCTTTCTTT
. . TRBJ2-1 TRBV6-5 CAGGAISPTEQFF TGTGCCGGGGGGGCTATATCGCCAACTGAGCAGTTCTTC
. . TRBJ1-1 TRBV6-5 CASSYDRGGNPEAFF TGTGCCAGCAGTTACGATCGGGGGGGCAACCCTGAAGCTTTCTTT
. . TRBJ1-3 TRBV9 CASSPGNTIYF TGTGCCAGCAGCCCGGGAAACACCATATATTTT
. . TRBJ1-3 TRBV10-1 CASSPGLTGTIYF TGCGCCAGCAGTCCCGGCTTAACGGGCACCATATATTTT
. TRBD2 TRBJ2-3 TRBV13 CASSPGTSGRISTDTQYF TGTGCCAGCAGCCCCGGGACTAGCGGGAGGATTAGCACAGATACGCAGTATTTT
. TRBD1 TRBJ1-3 TRBV11-3 CASSQRTGTGNTIYF TGTGCCAGCAGCCAGAGGACAGGGACTGGAAACACCATATATTTT
. TRBD1 TRBJ1-2 TRBV6-1 CASSERGRVDGYTF TGTGCCAGCAGTGAAAGGGGGCGGGTGGATGGCTACACCTTC
. TRBD2 TRBJ2-1 TRBV2 CASRAVAGVYNEQFF TGTGCCAGCAGGGCCGTAGCGGGAGTCTACAATGAGCAGTTCTTC
. TRBD1 TRBJ1-2 TRBV6-1 CASSDWGGQGYGYTF TGTGCCAGCAGTGATTGGGGCGGACAGGGCTATGGCTACACCTTC
. . TRBJ1-1 TRBV27 CASSFQGDTEAFF TGTGCCAGCAGTTTTCAGGGCGACACTGAAGCTTTCTTT
. . TRBJ2-3 TRBV27 CASSFADTQYF TGTGCCAGCAGTTTCGCAGATACGCAGTATTTT
. . TRBJ2-7 TRBV6-6 CASCPPDRSYEQYF TGTGCCAGCTGTCCACCGGACAGAAGCTACGAGCAGTACTTC
. . TRBJ1-5 TRBV19 CASSIGSGFGGNQPQHF TGTGCCAGTAGTATAGGGAGCGGCTTTGGGGGCAATCAGCCCCAGCATTTT
. TRBD2 TRBJ2-3 TRBV4-2 CASSHGLAGGRTDTQYF TGTGCCAGCAGCCACGGACTAGCGGGGGGACGCACAGATACGCAGTATTTT
. TRBD1 TRBJ2-1 TRBV5-8 CASSLSGGNYNEQFF TGTGCCAGCAGCTTGTCAGGGGGCAACTACAATGAGCAGTTCTTC